The TCR beta chain described here comes from a study of T cell changes during pregnancy in multiple sclerosis. Libraries were prepared by immunoSEQ multiplex PCR; TCRdb keeps only in-frame clonotypes and omits some of them. Among about 40,000 clones listed, approximately 94% were seen once. CDR1 is MDHEN, CDR2 SYDVKM, per germline. Trimming removed 5 bases from V and 2 bases from J; junction bases left unmatched: 9. The CDR3 has 15 amino acids. This clonotype was sampled from a female donor with multiple sclerosis, enrolled in a pregnancy study. Sequenced material: CD4+ T cells from peripheral blood mononuclear cells, taken in the third trimester of pregnancy. The rearrangement joins TRBV28 to TRBJ2-7, with 7 bases identical to TRBD1. In DNA, the CDR3 is TGTGCCAGCAGTCGCCCTGGACAGGTAGCCTACGAGCAGTACTTC. This encodes CASSRPGQVAYEQYF.